These 22 T cell receptor beta chains were all obtained from the same sample, sequenced in a study of T-cell reconstitution after alpha-beta-depleted transplantation in children. Unique molecular identifiers tagged the TCRbeta library. One entry per CDR3 protein, called by TCRdb with MiXCR from the PCR reads. The sample holds about 640,000 distinct CDR3 sequences, roughly 15% seen once. The sample here was PBMCs from the stem cell graft donor, taken from the stem cell graft. The receptors here all came from a human donor who donated a stem cell graft to a child with acute myeloid leukemia.

This clonotype was detected many times. This chain uses TRBV20-1 with TRBJ2-5; 9 nucleotides agree with TRBD1. From germline, CDR1 is DFQATT and CDR2 SNEGSKA (reference sequence). CDR3 length: 17 residues. The junction had 18 bases not matched to a gene; V was cut back by 6 bases and J by 4 bases. This CDR3 is CSATFPGQGWKGETQYF. The CDR3 DNA follows: TGCAGTGCCACGTTCCCGGGACAGGGTTGGAAGGGAGAGACCCAGTACTTC.

This clonotype came up many times. Here the CDR3 DNA reads TGCAGCGTTGAATTACGGGACAGAGCGAACACTGAAGCTTTCTTT. Translated: CSVELRDRANTEAFF. The chain recombines TRBV29-1 with TRBJ1-1; 7 nucleotides match TRBD1. The CDR3 runs 15 residues. With V trimmed by 2 bases and J by 1 base, 7 bases remained unmatched. Germline CDR1 and CDR2: SQVTM and ANQGSEA.

This clonotype was counted a few times. The chain employs TRBV7-2 and TRBJ1-1, with 7 bases matching TRBD1. The CDR3 loop spans 15 amino acids. Germline values: CDR1 SGHTA, CDR2 FQGNSA. V was pared by 1 base and J by 6 bases, with 8 bases of the junction left unmatched. DNA of the CDR3: TGTGCCAGCAGCTTAGAGAGGGGGCGGACCGCTGAAGCTTTCTTT. Translating gives CASSLERGRTAEAFF.

Only a few counts were recorded for this clonotype. V usage is TRBV29-1 and J usage is TRBJ1-2; 7 bases map to TRBD1. CDR3 length: 14 residues. Unmatched junction bases numbered 8, after V lost 5 bases and J lost 2 bases. The V gene's germline CDR1 is SQVTM and CDR2 ANQGSEA. The CDR3 DNA reads TGCAGCGTTCCTGACAGGGATCCCAACTATGGCTACACCTTC. This encodes CSVPDRDPNYGYTF.

The chain carries TRBV7-9 and TRBJ2-7, with 7 bases matching TRBD2. Germline lookup yields CDR1 SEHNR and CDR2 FQNEAQ (reference sequence). This CDR3 has 15 residues. J lost 2 bases, V lost 2 bases, and 6 bases had no gene match. This CDR3 is CASSLSGTVPYEQYF. The CDR3 DNA follows: TGTGCCAGCAGCTTAAGCGGGACGGTACCCTACGAGCAGTACTTC. Drawing the rest from reference TRBV7-9 and TRBJ2-7, the complete variable domain is DTGVSQNPRHKITKRGQNVTFRCDPISEHNRLYWYRQTLGQGPEFLTYFQNEAQLEKSRLLSDRFSAERPKGSFSTLEIQRTEQGDSAMYLCASSLSGTVPYEQYFGPGTRLTVT.

The chain joins TRBV10-3 to TRBJ2-1; D could derive from TRBD1 or TRBD2 (5 bases each). This CDR3 contains 18 residues. Germline V lookup: CDR1 ENHRY, CDR2 SYGVKD. V dropped 2 bases and J dropped 1 base, with 18 bases sitting between them. CDR3 sequence reads: CAISEPGAADKSYNEQFF. In DNA, the CDR3 is TGTGCCATCAGTGAGCCCGGGGCAGCGGATAAATCCTACAATGAGCAGTTCTTC.

This chain joins TRBV3-1 and TRBJ2-1, with D uncertain. Germline CDR1 and CDR2: LGHDT and YNNKEL (reference sequence). V lost 5 bases and J 3 bases, leaving 8 bases between the germline ends. There are 13 residues in the CDR3. For the CDR3, the DNA is TGTGCCAGCAGCACCGCGGACTACAATGAGCAGTTCTTC. Residues: CASSTADYNEQFF.

This clonotype has ten or more counts. This chain connects TRBV12-3 or TRBV12-4 to TRBJ2-7; D not resolved. The CDR3 covers 14 residues. The V and J ends lost 6 bases and 5 bases respectively, with 17 bases between them. The CDR3 spells CASSFDGPIDEQYF. CDR3 DNA: TGTGCCAGCAGCTTCGACGGGCCCATAGACGAGCAGTACTTC.

The table lists this clonotype with many counts. The chain employs TRBV20-1 and TRBJ2-3; TRBD2 aligns across 10 bases. The V gene's germline CDR1 is DFQATT and CDR2 SNEGSKA (reference sequence). Trimming removed 6 bases from V and 3 bases from J; junction bases left unmatched: 15. The CDR3 consists of 17 residues. This CDR3 is CSAPGRLAGVWTDTQYF. The CDR3 DNA is TGCAGTGCCCCGGGGAGGCTAGCGGGGGTATGGACAGATACGCAGTATTTT.

In the case of this clonotype: A much larger clone is a single base away; this may be a read error. The chain uses TRBV20-1 and TRBJ1-2; tentative D call: TRBD1 (5 bases). Deletions cut 0 bases from V and 1 base from J, with 9 bases between. This CDR3 contains 14 residues. The V gene's germline CDR1 is DFQATT and CDR2 SNEGSKA (reference sequence). CDR3 DNA sequence: TGCAGTGCTAGAGAAGGAGGGGTTAACTATGGCTACACCTTC. As protein: CSAREGGVNYGYTF.

This clonotype was seen at least ten times. This chain links TRBV6-5 with TRBJ1-5; unclear D gene. There are 14 residues in the CDR3. Trimming cost V 2 bases and J 2 bases, with 7 bases left between them. Germline V gene data show CDR1 as MNHEY and CDR2 as SVGAGI. The CDR3 region has the DNA TGTGCCAGCAGTTACGACCAGGGCAATCAGCCCCAGCATTTT. It encodes CASSYDQGNQPQHF.

The V gene is TRBV29-1, the J gene TRBJ2-7; D is unclear. Between the trimmed V and J ends, which lost 7 bases and 4 bases, there was a span of 17 bases. The V gene's germline CDR1 is SQVTM and CDR2 ANQGSEA. CDR3 length: 13 amino acids. The CDR3 reads CSAIVRDKYEQYV. As DNA, the CDR3 is TGCAGCGCGATCGTGAGAGACAAATACGAGCAGTACGTC.

In this sample, this clonotype turned up many times. The V gene is TRBV20-1, the J gene TRBJ2-1; 10 nucleotides align to TRBD1. Germline CDR1 reads DFQATT; CDR2 reads SNEGSKA (reference sequence). The CDR3 sequence is 15 residues long. Trimming cost V 1 base and J 15 bases; bases outside gene matches: 15. The CDR3 sequence is CSARGLDRGRGVPFF. The CDR3 nucleotides read TGCAGTGCTAGAGGCTTAGACAGGGGGCGGGGGGTGCCGTTCTTC.

This clonotype was found many times. This chain links TRBV24-1 with TRBJ2-7; D not certain. Trimming pared 2 bases from V and 0 bases from J, leaving 4 bases between. This CDR3 contains 13 residues. In germline, CDR1 is KGHDR, CDR2 SFDVKD. The CDR3 loop reads CATSDSDSYEQYF. In nucleotides, the CDR3 is TGTGCCACCAGTGATTCGGACTCCTACGAGCAGTACTTC.

This clonotype appeared many times. The chain employs TRBV20-1 and TRBJ2-7; either TRBD1 or TRBD2 may supply D (5 bases each). CDR1 is DFQATT, CDR2 SNEGSKA, per germline (reference sequence). V gave up 1 base and J gave up 1 base, with 17 bases separating them. CDR3 size: 16 residues. The CDR3 loop is CSARGWGPTGSYEQYF. In nucleotides, the CDR3 is TGCAGTGCTAGAGGATGGGGACCGACGGGTTCCTACGAGCAGTACTTC.

This clonotype has at least ten counts. The chain is built from TRBV20-1 and TRBJ2-2; TRBD1 matches at 7 bases. Germline assignment: CDR1 DFQATT and CDR2 SNEGSKA (reference sequence). The CDR3 runs to 15 residues. V trimming: 0 bases; J trimming: 6 bases; junction bases outside the gene matches: 7. The CDR3 nucleotides are TGCAGTGCTAGAGATCAGCGACAGGGCGCCGGGGAGCTGTTTTTT. It is translated as CSARDQRQGAGELFF.

A word on this clonotype: It may be a read error: a sequence one base away is much more abundant. The chain recombines TRBV6-2 or TRBV6-3 with TRBJ2-5; 11 nucleotides agree with TRBD1. V lost 2 bases and J lost 4; bases outside the gene matches: 6. CDR1 MNHEY and CDR2 SVGEGT come from the germline V gene. The CDR3 spans 16 residues. This CDR3 is CASSYIGQGAGETQYF. In DNA, the CDR3 is TGTGCCAGCAGTTACATCGGACAGGGGGCCGGAGAGACCCAGTACTTC.

The chain links TRBV7-9 to TRBJ1-1; D remains ambiguous. This CDR3 contains 14 residues. CDR1 and CDR2 from the germline V gene are SEHNR and FQNEAQ (reference sequence). V dropped 3 bases and J dropped 3 bases, with 11 bases sitting between them. Here the CDR3 reads CASSFIGVHTEAFF. The CDR3 DNA is TGTGCCAGCAGCTTCATCGGAGTACACACTGAAGCTTTCTTT.

CDR3 sequence reads: CSARDFGYSGANVLTF. The CDR3 DNA is TGCAGTGCTAGAGATTTCGGGTACTCTGGGGCCAACGTCCTGACTTTC. The chain couples TRBV20-1 to TRBJ2-6; D unresolved. This CDR3 is built from 16 residues. Germline CDR1 DFQATT, CDR2 SNEGSKA (reference sequence). The V gene lost 0 bases and the J gene lost 0 bases, with 9 bases spanning the gap.

Concerning this clonotype itself: A much larger clone lies one base from this, so it may be a read error. The chain combines TRBV15 with TRBJ2-3; D gene ambiguous. The CDR3 has 12 amino acids. Trimming removed 0 bases from V and 8 bases from J, with 6 bases in between. Germline V gene data show CDR1 as LNHNV and CDR2 as YYDKDF (reference sequence). The CDR3 is CATSREGCTQYF. The CDR3 region has the DNA TGTGCCACCAGCAGAGAGGGGTGTACGCAGTATTTT.

CDR3 sequence (DNA): TGTGCCACCAGTGATTTGGGGGAACCAGATACGCAGTATTTT. Residues: CATSDLGEPDTQYF. The genes are TRBV24-1 and TRBJ2-3; D is unresolved. V lost 0 bases, J lost 4 bases, and 7 bases lay in between. The CDR3 sequence is 14 residues long. CDR1 KGHDR and CDR2 SFDVKD come from the germline V gene.

This clonotype came up a few times. The rearrangement links TRBV11-2 to TRBJ1-1, with D tentatively TRBD1 (6 bases). Germline CDR1 is SGHAT and CDR2 is FQNNGV. The CDR3 covers 14 residues. V dropped 1 base and J dropped 10 bases, with 16 bases sitting between them. Here the CDR3 DNA reads TGTGCCAGCAGCTTAGGAGGGGGTAGCGACAGAGCTTTCTTT. The encoded protein is CASSLGGGSDRAFF.